This TCR beta chain was sequenced for a study of OX40 agonist ivuxolimab in advanced cancers. Sequenced by immunoSEQ multiplex PCR; TCRdb stores in-frame clones only, minus some. This sample has around 60,000 clones; 77% occur once, and the top ten carry roughly 6%. CDR3 size: 22 residues. V lost 1 base, J lost 0 bases, and 20 bases stayed unmatched. Germline V gene lookup returns CDR1 LNHDA and CDR2 SQIVND (reference sequence). The rearrangement joins TRBV19 to TRBJ2-5; 10 nucleotides agree with TRBD2. The sample here was CD4+ or CD8+ T cells sorted from blood, taken in a trial of the OX40 agonist ivuxolimab. The source of this sequence is an adult with an advanced solid tumor such as melanoma, head and neck, liver or kidney cancer. The CDR3, as DNA: TGTGCCAGTAGTATAGCCCCGGCCCTCAGCGGGAGGGCTCCCATGTACCAAGAGACCCAGTACTTC. This translates into CASSIAPALSGRAPMYQETQYF. The full variable domain, its missing parts supplied by reference TRBV19 and TRBJ2-5, is DGGITQSPKYLFRKEGQNVTLSCEQNLNHDAMYWYRQDPGQGLRLIYYSQIVNDFQKGDIAEGYSVSREKKESFPLTVTSAQKNPTAFYLCASSIAPALSGRAPMYQETQYFGPGTRLLVL.